These 28 T cell receptor beta chains share one sample of origin, sequenced in a study of T cell repertoires in ileal Crohn's disease. Assay: immunoSEQ multiplex PCR; the TCRdb copy retains only in-frame clones and omits some. The sample records about 10,000 clones, roughly 75% being singletons. Regarding time point: neoterminal ileum biopsy at postoperative endoscopy, about 6 months after surgery. The source material was ileal tissue. The receptors here all came from an adult with Crohn's disease.

This clone turned up a few times. The genes are TRBV6-5 and TRBJ1-1; possibly TRBD1 for D (6 bases). V lost 6 bases and J lost 3, with 14 bases in between. Germline-derived CDR1 and CDR2 are MNHEY and SVGAGI. CDR3 length: 14 amino acids. CDR3 in amino acids: CASSGGQVHTEAFF. CDR3 DNA sequence: TGTGCCAGCAGCGGGGGGCAAGTCCACACTGAAGCTTTCTTT.

A remark on this clone: This same CDR3 is encoded by further DNA sequences in the sample. V gene TRBV7-2 combines with J gene TRBJ2-7; 8 bases align to TRBD2. Trimming took 1 base from V and 0 from J; bases not matched to a gene: 2. This CDR3 comprises 15 residues. The V gene's germline CDR1 is SGHTA and CDR2 FQGNSA. CDR3 nucleotides: TGTGCCAGCAGCTTAGTCGGGACTAGCTCCTACGAGCAGTACTTC. It codes for CASSLVGTSSYEQYF. The entire variable domain, with the rest obtained from reference TRBV7-2 and TRBJ2-7, is as follows: GAGVSQSPSNKVTEKGKDVELRCDPISGHTALYWYRQSLGQGLEFLIYFQGNSAPDKSGLPSDRFSAERTGGSVSTLTIQRTQQEDSAVYLCASSLVGTSSYEQYFGPGTRLTVT.

The table lists this clone with a count of one. The chain joins TRBV28 to TRBJ1-2, with D uncertain. Germline-derived CDR1 and CDR2 are MDHEN and SYDVKM. The CDR3 sequence is 13 residues long. V gave up 6 bases and J gave up 5 bases, with 13 bases separating them. CDR3: CASSPAPSYGYTF. In DNA, the CDR3 is TGTGCCAGCAGCCCCGCCCCCAGTTATGGCTACACCTTC.

This sequence joins TRBV6-1 and TRBJ2-3; TRBD2 agrees at 11 bases. This CDR3 region has 15 residues. Germline values: CDR1 MNHNS, CDR2 SASEGT. V lost 6 bases, J lost 6 bases, and 8 bases stayed unmatched. The CDR3 here is CASSDSGRARDTQYF. The CDR3, as DNA: TGTGCCAGCAGCGATAGCGGGAGGGCTCGCGATACGCAGTATTTT.

This clone has a handful of counts. The gene calls are TRBV19 and TRBJ1-2, with a tentative D call TRBD1 (5 bases). Germline V lookup: CDR1 LNHDA, CDR2 SQIVND (reference sequence). V shed 3 bases and J shed 7 bases, with 9 bases lying between them. This CDR3 spans 12 amino acids. The CDR3 DNA reads TGTGCCAGTAGTATCGGAGGGACTGGCTACACCTTC. It yields the protein CASSIGGTGYTF.

DNA for the CDR3: TGCGCCAGCAGCCTATCACCGGGACAGCGGGAAAAACTGTTTTTT. Amino acid sequence: CASSLSPGQREKLFF. V and J are TRBV4-3 and TRBJ1-4; 7 bases map to TRBD1. CDR1 is LGHNA, CDR2 YSLEER, per germline. Trimming cost V 4 bases and J 8 bases; bases outside gene matches: 10. This CDR3 region has 15 residues.

The chain carries TRBV4-1 and TRBJ2-7, with TRBD1 identical over 9 bases. CDR1 MGHRA and CDR2 YSYEKL come from the germline V gene. The CDR3 is 17 amino acids. The J segment lost 11 bases and the V segment lost 1 base, leaving 18 bases of the junction unmatched. The CDR3 DNA is TGCGCCAGCAGCCAAGGACCCGGGACAGGGAGAGTCCCCGTGGAGTACTTC. As protein: CASSQGPGTGRVPVEYF.

The V call is TRBV28, the J call TRBJ2-5, with 7 bases matching TRBD1. The J call may be mistaken, given a closer DNA end match to TRBJ2-7. Germline V gives CDR1 MDHEN, CDR2 SYDVKM. The CDR3 has 13 residues. The CDR3 DNA sequence: TGTGCCAGCAGTCAAGGGGGCGTCTACGAGCAGTACTTC. This encodes CASSQGGVYEQYF.

The chain has TRBV6-5 and TRBJ1-1; D call uncertain. The CDR3 covers 13 residues. V lost 6 bases, J lost 2 bases, and 10 bases lay in between. Per germline, CDR1 MNHEY and CDR2 SVGAGI. DNA for the CDR3: TGTGCCAGCAGGCCAACAGCTAACACTGAAGCTTTCTTT. Encoded protein: CASRPTANTEAFF.

The rearrangement links TRBV7-3 to TRBJ2-1; 7 bases are shared with TRBD2. Germline values: CDR1 SGHTA, CDR2 FQGTGA. This CDR3 has 13 amino acids. J lost 9 bases, V lost 5 bases, and 7 bases had no gene match. The CDR3 DNA reads as TGTGCCAGCAGCCAAACATCGGGGGGTGAGCAGTTCTTC. Protein product: CASSQTSGGEQFF.

The sample holds a few counts of this clone. This chain uses TRBV5-6 with TRBJ2-7; perhaps TRBD2 as D (6 bases). Trimming took off 4 bases at V and 1 base at J, with 12 bases between the two ends. The germline CDR1 and CDR2 sequences are SGHDT and YYEEEE. The CDR3 is 14 residues long. This CDR3 reads CASSIGGRSYEQYF. As DNA, the CDR3 is TGTGCCAGCAGCATCGGAGGGAGATCCTACGAGCAGTACTTC.

The rearrangement links TRBV10-3 to TRBJ2-5, with 9 positions matching TRBD2. The V and J ends lost 2 bases and 5 bases, in that order; junction bases with no gene match: 6. CDR3 length: 15 amino acids. The germline V gene encodes CDR1 ENHRY and CDR2 SYGVKD. CDR3 in amino acids: CAISEKPSGGETQYF. CDR3 in DNA: TGTGCCATCAGTGAGAAACCCAGCGGGGGGGAGACCCAGTACTTC.

In the case of this clone: A junction end diverges from the germline sequence, so it may reflect a read error. The chain couples TRBV7-7 to TRBJ2-1; 11 nucleotides line up with TRBD2. Germline lookup yields CDR1 SSHAT and CDR2 FNYEAQ (reference sequence). The CDR3 is made up of 15 amino acids. Here the CDR3 DNA reads TGTGCTAGCAGCGTAGCGGGAGGGCCGAGAAATGAGCAGTTCTTC. It translates to CASSVAGGPRNEQFF.

This rearrangement joins TRBV9 to TRBJ2-1; 8 bases match TRBD1. Germline V gives CDR1 SGDLS, CDR2 YYNGEE. V shed 5 bases, J shed 2 bases, and the junction held 6 bases outside the gene matches. This CDR3 region has 15 residues. This CDR3 is CASSRTGSPYNEQFF. The CDR3 nucleotides are TGTGCCAGCAGTCGGACAGGGAGCCCCTACAATGAGCAGTTCTTC.

J is TRBJ2-2 and V is TRBV5-1; TRBD1 aligns across 11 bases. The CDR3 is 16 amino acids. Germline CDR1 is SGHRS and CDR2 is YFSETQ. V lost 2 bases, J lost 6 bases, and 6 bases stayed unmatched. The CDR3 loop is CASSFGTGGLPGELFF. The CDR3 DNA is TGCGCCAGCAGCTTTGGGACAGGGGGTCTCCCCGGGGAGCTGTTTTTT.

The chain links TRBV4-1 to TRBJ2-2, with 10 bases lining up with TRBD2. Germline V gene sequence: CDR1 MGHRA, CDR2 YSYEKL. The CDR3 is 15 residues long. Trimming cost V 2 bases and J 8 bases; bases outside gene matches: 5. CDR3 bases: TGCGCCAGCAGCCAACTAGCGGGAGTATCGGGGGAGCTGTTTTTT. Translation gives CASSQLAGVSGELFF.

This rearrangement joins TRBV7-2 to TRBJ2-1, with 11 bases aligning to TRBD2. The CDR3 is 15 residues long. The V and J ends lost 4 bases and 12 bases, in that order; junction bases with no gene match: 11. CDR1 SGHTA and CDR2 FQGNSA come from the germline V gene. The CDR3 nucleotides read TGTGCCAGCAGCTCCAGACTAGCGGGGTTGGACGTGCAGTTCTTC. Translation gives CASSSRLAGLDVQFF.

The chain links TRBV6-1 to TRBJ1-5; tentatively, D is TRBD1 (5 bases). This CDR3 has 14 amino acids. Deletions cut 4 bases from V and 6 bases from J, with 13 bases between. Germline V gene data show CDR1 as MNHNS and CDR2 as SASEGT. DNA of the CDR3: TGTGCCAGCAGTGTTACAGGAATAAGTCAGCCCCAGCATTTT. This sequence encodes CASSVTGISQPQHF.

The chain has TRBV15 and TRBJ1-3, with D perhaps matching TRBD1 (5 bases). CDR3 length: 14 residues. Germline lookup yields CDR1 LNHNV and CDR2 YYDKDF (reference sequence). V was clipped by 4 bases and J by 2 bases, with 9 bases between them. The CDR3 DNA follows: TGTGCCACCAGCACTCAGGGCCCTGGAAACACCATATATTTT. This encodes CATSTQGPGNTIYF.

The chain recombines TRBV7-2 with TRBJ2-1; the D gene is possibly TRBD2 (7 bases). Per germline, CDR1 SGHTA and CDR2 FQGNSA. Trimming removed 6 bases at V and 8 bases at J, with 20 bases between. The CDR3 is 15 amino acids. The CDR3 spells CASSWGRESVDEQFF. For the CDR3, the DNA is TGTGCCAGCAGTTGGGGGCGGGAGTCTGTCGATGAGCAGTTCTTC.

This clone has a single count. This rearrangement joins TRBV7-8 to TRBJ2-5, with D perhaps matching TRBD1 (5 bases). V lost 3 bases, J lost 0 bases, and 8 bases lay in between. CDR1 is SGHVS, CDR2 FQNEAQ, per germline. This CDR3 region has 14 residues. The CDR3 DNA sequence: TGTGCCAGCAGCTTCAGGGCGTACCAAGAGACCCAGTACTTC. It specifies CASSFRAYQETQYF.

There are a few counts of this clone. This chain joins TRBV28 and TRBJ2-7, with TRBD2 identical over 8 bases. The J segment lost 4 bases and the V segment lost 8 bases, leaving 7 bases of the junction unmatched. The CDR3 is made up of 13 amino acids. Germline V gene data show CDR1 as MDHEN and CDR2 as SYDVKM. The CDR3 loop is CASSAGGVYEQYF. The CDR3 nucleotides read TGTGCCAGCTCTGCGGGGGGCGTTTACGAGCAGTACTTC. The full variable domain, in which reference TRBV28 and TRBJ2-7 provide the parts outside the CDR3, is DVKVTQSSRYLVKRTGEKVFLECVQDMDHENMFWYRQDPGLGLRLIYFSYDVKMKEKGDIPEGYSVSREKKERFSLILESASTNQTSMYLCASSAGGVYEQYFGPGTRLTVT.

The chain links TRBV30 to TRBJ2-7; tentative D call: TRBD2 (6 bases). CDR1 and CDR2 (germline): GTSNPN, SVGIG (reference sequence). This CDR3 has 15 residues. The ends were cut back, 1 base at V and 0 bases at J, with 13 bases in the middle. For the CDR3, the DNA is TGTGCCTGGAGTGCACCCATCGGGGGCTCCTACGAGCAGTACTTC. This codes for CAWSAPIGGSYEQYF.

The chain employs TRBV7-2 and TRBJ2-6; 9 nucleotides align to TRBD1. This CDR3 has 19 residues. Germline V gene data show CDR1 as SGHTA and CDR2 as FQGNSA. V shed 1 base and J 0 bases; nucleotides not matched to a gene: 7. CDR3 DNA: TGTGCCAGCAGCTTAGGTGGGACAGGGAGAAACTCTGGGGCCAACGTCCTGACTTTC. It specifies CASSLGGTGRNSGANVLTF.

This clone was counted a single time. This chain connects TRBV27 to TRBJ2-2, with 10 nucleotides matching TRBD1. Germline CDR1 reads MNHEY; CDR2 reads SMNVEV (reference sequence). V shed 1 base, J shed 5 bases, and the junction held 1 base outside the gene matches. The CDR3 extends over 15 amino acids. The DNA for the CDR3 is TGTGCCAGCAGTTTATTGGGACAGGGGACCGGGGAGCTGTTTTTT. Amino acid sequence: CASSLLGQGTGELFF.

The rearrangement joins TRBV5-1 to TRBJ1-2; the match to TRBD1 covers 10 bases. Germline V gene sequence: CDR1 SGHRS, CDR2 YFSETQ. After removal of 4 bases from V and 8 bases from J, the junction contained 5 bases not matched to a gene. The CDR3 length is 13 residues. CDR3: CASSIGTGEGYTF. CDR3 sequence (DNA): TGCGCCAGCAGCATAGGGACAGGGGAGGGCTACACCTTC.

J is TRBJ1-2 and V is TRBV28, with D perhaps TRBD1 (5 bases). V was clipped by 5 bases and J by 5 bases, with 15 bases between them. The CDR3 contains 14 residues. Germline CDR1 is MDHEN and CDR2 is SYDVKM. CDR3: CASSPPTGVYGYTF. The DNA for the CDR3 is TGTGCCAGCAGTCCCCCAACGGGGGTGTATGGCTACACCTTC.

This clone was counted between two and nine times. This rearrangement joins TRBV6-5 to TRBJ2-7, with D uncertain. Germline V gene data show CDR1 as MNHEY and CDR2 as SVGAGI. Trimming took off 4 bases at V and 5 bases at J, with 12 bases between the two ends. The CDR3 sequence is 13 residues long. The CDR3 here is CASSSPPLDEQYF. CDR3 DNA sequence: TGTGCCAGCAGTTCCCCCCCCCTCGACGAGCAGTACTTC.